The TCR beta chain described here comes from a study of T-cell memory formation after mild COVID-19. General study findings and limits: Day 15 to 85 contracting clones showed balanced CD4/CD8; later expanders leaned CD4+.

CDR1 is SGHRS and CDR2 is YFSETQ in the germline V gene. The V and J ends lost 0 bases and 3 bases, in that order; junction bases with no gene match: 7. The CDR3 has 16 residues. Points on this clonotype: The target antigen is unknown.

From 5'RACE with constant-segment primers came TCR alpha and TCR beta cDNA libraries that carried sample barcodes and UMIs. TCRdb processed the 5' RACE reads anew with MiXCR; each CDR3 protein has one entry. The table lists 300,000 or so distinct CDR3 sequences, around 15% of them singletons, with around 23% in the top ten. The origin of this receptor is a man aged 18 to 29 who had mild COVID-19 (a few samples of this study predate the infection). Cell type and time point are not known. This rearrangement joins TRBV5-1 to TRBJ2-3; 7 nucleotides line up with TRBD1. The sample was PBMCs or a T cell subset sorted from them (not recorded which). DNA for the CDR3: TGCGCCAGCAGCTTGGCCAGAGACAGGGTAACAGATACGCAGTATTTT. Its translation: CASSLARDRVTDTQYF. Supplemented by reference TRBV5-1 and TRBJ2-3, the full variable domain reads KAGVTQTPRYLIKTRGQQVTLSCSPISGHRSVSWYQQTPGQGLQFLFEYFSETQRNKGNFPGRFSGRQFSNSRSEMNVSTLELGDSALYLCASSLARDRVTDTQYFGPGTRLTVL.